This T cell receptor (beta chain) appears in the sequencing data of a study of T-cell reconstitution after alpha-beta-depleted transplantation in children. Researchers prepared the TCRbeta library using unique molecular identifiers, the study reports. TCRdb re-derived calls from the PCR reads in MiXCR, one entry per CDR3 protein. In the table there are 600,000 to 700,000 distinct CDR3 sequences, 16% of which are singletons. The CDR3 has 16 amino acids. With 3 bases removed from V and 7 bases from J, the gap between germline ends came to 19 bases. Germline CDR1 SEHNR, CDR2 FQNEAQ (reference sequence). The table lists this clonotype with a few counts.

The chain uses TRBV7-9 and TRBJ1-5; tentatively, D is TRBD1 (5 bases). The source was PBMCs from the stem cell graft donor, collected from the stem cell graft. The origin of this receptor is a human donor who donated a stem cell graft to a child with acute myeloid leukemia. The CDR3 reads CASSFSGGRVGQPQHF. DNA for the CDR3: TGTGCCAGCAGCTTTTCGGGGGGACGGGTTGGGCAGCCCCAGCATTTT.